These 19 T cell receptor beta chains were all obtained from the same sample, sequenced in a study of cytomegalovirus exposure and HLA in healthy donors. In the PCR, 60 Vbeta and 13 Jbeta primers were used. The method was immunoSEQ multiplex PCR; TCRdb's version includes in-frame clones alone and lacks a portion of them. The sample has over 150,000 clones, 68% seen once. The source material was PBMCs. The receptors shown here come from a young woman in good health and CMV-seropositive.

This chain joins TRBV6-4 and TRBJ1-6; 10 nucleotides align to TRBD1. The germline V gene has CDR1 MRHNA and CDR2 SNTAGT. J gave up 9 bases and V 5 bases, and 7 bases lay outside the gene matches. This CDR3 contains 15 residues. Here the CDR3 DNA reads TGTGCCAGCAGTTCCGGGACAGGGGTCGGTTCACCCCTCCACTTT. Encoded protein: CASSSGTGVGSPLHF.

The rearrangement links TRBV2 to TRBJ2-1; 14 nucleotides match TRBD2. The germline CDR1 and CDR2 sequences are SNHLY and FYNNEI. Losses at the gene ends were 6 bases for V and 1 base for J; bases not matched to a gene: 11. The CDR3 is 19 residues long. CDR3: CASRTGLGTSGSSYNEQFF. CDR3 coding DNA: TGTGCCAGCAGGACAGGGTTGGGGACTAGCGGGAGTTCCTACAATGAGCAGTTCTTC.

For the CDR3, the DNA is TGCGCCAGCAGGGAGGCCTTCAATGAGCAGTTCTTC. This gives the protein CASREAFNEQFF. The rearrangement joins TRBV5-1 to TRBJ2-1; maybe TRBD2 (5 bases). Trimming took 5 bases from V and 6 from J, leaving 9 bases between them. Germline V gives CDR1 SGHRS, CDR2 YFSETQ. CDR3 length: 12 residues.

In this sample, this clone turned up a few times. This chain connects TRBV9 to TRBJ1-2; 7 bases line up with TRBD1. CDR1 and CDR2 (germline): SGDLS, YYNGEE. The CDR3 spans 13 residues. The V and J ends lost 4 bases and 7 bases, in that order; junction bases with no gene match: 7. The CDR3 loop reads CASSREGAVGYTF. The CDR3 bases are TGTGCCAGCAGCCGAGAGGGGGCGGTTGGCTACACCTTC.

The gene calls are TRBV19 and TRBJ1-4; TRBD1 matches at 12 bases. There are 18 residues in the CDR3. V lost 4 bases and J lost 0; bases outside the gene matches: 6. Germline loops: CDR1 LNHDA, CDR2 SQIVND (reference sequence). The CDR3 DNA follows: TGTGCCAGTAGTACCCCCGGGACAGGGGGCGCAACTAATGAAAAACTGTTTTTT. Its protein product is CASSTPGTGGATNEKLFF.

This clone was counted once. The rearrangement uses TRBV6-1 and TRBJ1-1; TRBD1 matches at 9 bases. The junction had 11 bases not matched to a gene; V was cut back by 0 bases and J by 6 bases. Per the germline V gene, CDR1 is MNHNS and CDR2 is SASEGT. The CDR3 contains 17 residues. CDR3 nucleotide sequence: TGTGCCAGCAGTGAAGCGGTGGGGGGACAGGGTATAGCTGAAGCTTTCTTT. Its translation is CASSEAVGGQGIAEAFF.

The chain has TRBV9 and TRBJ2-7, with 7 bases identical to TRBD2. The CDR3 has 15 residues. Germline values: CDR1 SGDLS, CDR2 YYNGEE. The V and J ends lost 3 bases and 0 bases, in that order; junction bases with no gene match: 6. The CDR3 loop is CASSAGGDYSYEQYF. For the CDR3, the DNA is TGTGCCAGCAGCGCAGGAGGGGACTACTCCTACGAGCAGTACTTC.

V gene TRBV5-6 combines with J gene TRBJ1-2; possible D gene TRBD1, 5 bases. Per germline, CDR1 SGHDT and CDR2 YYEEEE. V was shortened by 2 bases and J by 3 bases, with 17 bases between the two germline ends. The CDR3 covers 16 residues. CDR3 sequence (DNA): TGTGCCAGCAGCTTCGGGGAGGGGATCTTCCACTATGGCTACACCTTC. This codes for CASSFGEGIFHYGYTF.

This chain joins TRBV7-9 and TRBJ2-3; D is unclear. CDR1 and CDR2 (germline): SEHNR, FQNEAQ (reference sequence). The CDR3 totals 13 residues. The V gene lost 6 bases and the J gene lost 4 bases, with 11 bases spanning the gap. For the CDR3, the DNA is TGTGCCAGCAGGAAACAGACGGCAGATACGCAGTATTTT. This translates into CASRKQTADTQYF.

Note on this clone: At the DNA level, this CDR3 is encoded by other sequences in the same sample as well. The chain joins TRBV6-5 to TRBJ2-7; no clear D. Trimming stripped 6 bases from V and 6 bases from J, with 15 bases between. This CDR3 region has 13 residues. Germline-derived CDR1 and CDR2 are MNHEY and SVGAGI. This CDR3 is CASSRYFPGEQYF. The CDR3 nucleotides read TGTGCCAGCAGCCGCTACTTCCCCGGCGAGCAGTACTTC.

The V call is TRBV19, the J call TRBJ2-5; 8 bases fit TRBD2. V lost 5 bases, J lost 5 bases, and 10 bases stayed unmatched. This CDR3 spans 15 amino acids. Germline V gene data show CDR1 as LNHDA and CDR2 as SQIVND (reference sequence). CDR3 sequence reads: CASSFRGGAAETQYF. CDR3 coding DNA: TGTGCCAGTAGTTTTCGGGGGGGTGCCGCGGAGACCCAGTACTTC.

The chain has TRBV5-6 and TRBJ2-7; possibly TRBD2 for D (5 bases). CDR1 and CDR2 (germline): SGHDT, YYEEEE. V lost 0 bases and J 0 bases, leaving 10 bases between the germline ends. The CDR3 has 15 amino acids. CDR3 sequence reads: CASSLDSLASYEQYF. The DNA for the CDR3 is TGTGCCAGCAGCTTGGATTCGCTAGCCTCCTACGAGCAGTACTTC.

This chain uses TRBV7-3 with TRBJ1-1; D ambiguous. Trimming cost V 3 bases and J 0 bases, with 8 bases left between them. CDR3 size: 14 residues. CDR1 SGHTA and CDR2 FQGTGA come from the germline V gene. The CDR3 DNA reads TGTGCCAGCAGCTTGCAAGCTTTGAACACTGAAGCTTTCTTT. Its translation: CASSLQALNTEAFF.

This clone was seen once. The chain couples TRBV28 to TRBJ2-5; D is unclear. This CDR3 is 12 amino acids long. The V end was cut by 3 bases, the J end by 5 bases, with 7 bases between. Germline assignment: CDR1 MDHEN and CDR2 SYDVKM. DNA of the CDR3: TGTGCCAGCAGTTTCAATTTCGAGACCCAGTACTTC. Amino acids: CASSFNFETQYF. Full variable domain (remainder filled in from reference TRBV28 and TRBJ2-5): DVKVTQSSRYLVKRTGEKVFLECVQDMDHENMFWYRQDPGLGLRLIYFSYDVKMKEKGDIPEGYSVSREKKERFSLILESASTNQTSMYLCASSFNFETQYFGPGTRLLVL.

This rearrangement joins TRBV29-1 to TRBJ1-3, with TRBD1 matching 8 bases. Losses at the gene ends were 6 bases for V and 0 bases for J; bases not matched to a gene: 7. The CDR3 is 15 residues long. The germline V gene has CDR1 SQVTM and CDR2 ANQGSEA. The CDR3 DNA reads TGCAGCGTATCGGACAGGGTCATCTCTGGAAACACCATATATTTT. Amino acid sequence: CSVSDRVISGNTIYF.

This clone showed up just a few times. The chain joins TRBV6-1 to TRBJ1-1; weak D call: TRBD1 (5 bases). CDR1 is MNHNS, CDR2 SASEGT, per germline. V was trimmed by 11 bases and J by 0 bases, leaving 16 bases between them. This CDR3 contains 14 residues. The chain's CDR3 is CAVKQVGVNTEAFF. In DNA, the CDR3 is TGTGCCGTCAAACAGGTTGGCGTGAACACTGAAGCTTTCTTT.

This clone was detected a few times. It is likely a read error: a sequence one base away is far more abundant. The V and J genes are TRBV2 and TRBJ2-3; 11 bases line up with TRBD2. Per germline, CDR1 SNHLY and CDR2 FYNNEI. The CDR3 covers 16 residues. The CDR3 nucleotides are TGTACCAGCAGCGGCGGACTAGCGGGTTACACAGATACGCAGTATTTT. It encodes CTSSGGLAGYTDTQYF. Looking up the rest from reference TRBV2 and TRBJ2-3 gives the full variable domain: EPEVTQTPSHQVTQMGQEVILRCVPISNHLYFYWYRQILGQKVEFLVSFYNNEISEKSEIFDDQFSVERPDGSNFTLKIRSTKLEDSAMYFCTSSGGLAGYTDTQYFGPGTRLTVL.

This clone has more than one count but fewer than ten. The chain uses TRBV9 and TRBJ2-7, with TRBD2 identical over 7 bases. The junction had 15 bases not matched to a gene; V was cut back by 6 bases and J by 3 bases. The CDR3 extends over 16 amino acids. Germline V gene data show CDR1 as SGDLS and CDR2 as YYNGEE. The CDR3 nucleotides read TGTGCCAGCATTGCGTGTAGGCGGGGGACTCTCTACGAGCAGTACTTC. Translating gives CASIACRRGTLYEQYF.

J is TRBJ1-5 and V is TRBV6-6, with D perhaps TRBD1 (5 bases). From germline, CDR1 is MNHNY and CDR2 SVGAGI (reference sequence). Trimming took off 8 bases at V and 4 bases at J, with 12 bases between the two ends. The CDR3 consists of 13 residues. The DNA of the CDR3 is TGTGCCAGCTGCCGCGGGGGAAATCAGCCCCAGCATTTT. It specifies CASCRGGNQPQHF.